Listed here are 24 T cell receptor beta chains from one sample, sequenced in a study of regulatory dendritic cells for organ transplantation. Profiling relied on immunoSEQ multiplex PCR, and the TCRdb table lists in-frame clones only, not all of them. Of fewer than 40,000 clones listed, about 90% were seen once; the top ten hold approximately 0.11%. Sequenced: naive CD8+ T cells from blood. Stated subset: CD45RA+ naive T cells. Receptors originate from a human donor in good health.

This clone was seen just once. This chain joins TRBV5-4 and TRBJ2-1; unclear D gene. The germline CDR1 and CDR2 sequences are SGHNT and YYREEE (reference sequence). V lost 4 bases to trimming and J lost 6 bases, with 8 bases between them. The CDR3 totals 12 residues. The CDR3 DNA reads as TGTGCCAGCAGCCGGAACTCCAATGAGCAGTTCTTC. This encodes CASSRNSNEQFF. The full variable domain, its missing parts supplied by reference TRBV5-4 and TRBJ2-1, is ETGVTQSPTHLIKTRGQQVTLRCSSQSGHNTVSWYQQALGQGPQFIFQYYREEENGRGNFPPRFSGLQFPNYSSELNVNALELDDSALYLCASSRNSNEQFFGPGTRLTVL.

The V call is TRBV28, the J call TRBJ2-7; 7 bases match TRBD2. This CDR3 is 14 amino acids long. The J segment lost 7 bases and the V segment lost 4 bases, leaving 10 bases of the junction unmatched. CDR1 is MDHEN and CDR2 is SYDVKM in the germline V gene. The CDR3 DNA reads as TGTGCCAGCAGTTCCGCCACTAGCGCCGGAGAGCAGTACTTC. It specifies CASSSATSAGEQYF.

The rearrangement uses TRBV30 and TRBJ2-1; TRBD2 matches at 12 bases. Per the germline V gene, CDR1 is GTSNPN and CDR2 is SVGIG (reference sequence). The length of the CDR3 is 14 residues. V lost 2 bases and J lost 7; bases outside the gene matches: 3. The CDR3 DNA follows: TGTGCCTGGAGTAGACTAGCGGGAGTAAATGAGCAGTTCTTC. Translation: CAWSRLAGVNEQFF. The complete variable domain, with remaining parts taken from reference TRBV30 and TRBJ2-1, reads SQTIHQWPATLVQPVGSPLSLECTVEGTSNPNLYWYRQAAGRGLQLLFYSVGIGQISSEVPQNLSASRPQDRQFILSSKKLLLSDSGFYLCAWSRLAGVNEQFFGPGTRLTVL.

This clone was observed once. The chain combines TRBV4-2 with TRBJ2-7; D possibly uses TRBD1 or TRBD2 (5 bases each). The CDR3 length is 17 residues. The V and J ends lost 3 bases and 0 bases respectively, with 18 bases between them. In germline, CDR1 is LGHNA, CDR2 YNFKEQ. CDR3 sequence (DNA): TGTGCCAGCAGCCACCCCCGGGGCAGCCAGACCTCCTACGAGCAGTACTTC. It yields the protein CASSHPRGSQTSYEQYF.

The rearrangement links TRBV4-2 to TRBJ1-4, with 7 bases matching TRBD1. CDR1 and CDR2 (germline): LGHNA, YNFKEQ. The CDR3 covers 14 residues. The ends lost 5 bases at V and 7 bases at J; junction bases unmatched: 7. The CDR3 nucleotides are TGTGCCAGCAGCGGACAGGTTCGAAGTGAAAAACTGTTTTTT. Translation: CASSGQVRSEKLFF.

The CDR3 nucleotides read TGCGCCAGCAGCCAAGGGGGGATGAGCTCCTACGAGCAGTACTTC. It codes for CASSQGGMSSYEQYF. The V gene is TRBV4-1, the J gene TRBJ2-7; either TRBD1 or TRBD2 may fit D (5 bases each). Trimming stripped 1 base from V and 0 bases from J, with 10 bases between. Germline-derived CDR1 and CDR2 are MGHRA and YSYEKL. The CDR3 length is 15 residues.

This chain links TRBV2 with TRBJ2-7; 9 bases match TRBD1. Trimming at V came to 7 bases and at J to 3 bases, leaving 10 bases not matched to a gene. This CDR3 spans 15 amino acids. Per the germline V gene, CDR1 is SNHLY and CDR2 is FYNNEI. CDR3: CASTLGGQGYYEQYF. In DNA form, the CDR3 reads TGTGCCAGCACCCTAGGGGGACAGGGTTACTACGAGCAGTACTTC.

This chain joins TRBV19 and TRBJ1-2; 10 bases agree with TRBD1. The CDR3 is 12 amino acids. Germline V gene sequence: CDR1 LNHDA, CDR2 SQIVND (reference sequence). The V gene end was trimmed by 6 bases and the J gene end by 8 bases; junction bases not matched to a gene: 3. The CDR3: CASRTGGEGYTF. The CDR3 nucleotides are TGTGCCAGTAGGACAGGGGGCGAAGGCTACACCTTC.

V is TRBV4-1 and J is TRBJ1-5; D may be TRBD1 (6 bases). The CDR3 spans 16 residues. Trimming shortened V by 3 bases and J by 1 base, and 13 bases separated the two germline ends. Germline V gene lookup returns CDR1 MGHRA and CDR2 YSYEKL. CDR3 sequence reads: CASSQGGAGSNQPQHF. The CDR3 DNA sequence: TGCGCCAGCAGCCAGGGGGGCGCCGGGAGCAATCAGCCCCAGCATTTT.

This clone was recorded once. The chain uses TRBV4-1 and TRBJ1-1; weak D call: TRBD1 (5 bases). The CDR3 is 15 residues long. The germline CDR1 and CDR2 sequences are MGHRA and YSYEKL. Trimming took off 7 bases at V and 5 bases at J, with 20 bases between the two ends. CDR3 sequence reads: CASIPGDPGGTEAFF. CDR3 DNA sequence: TGCGCCAGCATTCCTGGAGATCCGGGGGGGACTGAAGCTTTCTTT.

The rearrangement links TRBV13 to TRBJ1-2; 9 nucleotides align to TRBD1. With V trimmed by 5 bases and J by 4 bases, 5 bases remained unmatched. The germline gives CDR1 PRHDT, CDR2 FYEKMQ (reference sequence). CDR3 length equals 14 residues. The CDR3 protein is CASSVLQGAYGYTF. CDR3 nucleotide sequence: TGTGCCAGCAGCGTCCTACAGGGGGCCTATGGCTACACCTTC.

The chain links TRBV11-2 to TRBJ2-3; 9 bases agree with TRBD2. Trimming at V came to 1 base and at J to 5 bases, leaving 7 bases not matched to a gene. There are 16 residues in the CDR3. CDR1 and CDR2 (germline): SGHAT, FQNNGV. The CDR3 coding sequence is TGTGCCAGCAGCTTAGTGGGCGGGGGGGCTGGAGATACGCAGTATTTT. Its protein product is CASSLVGGGAGDTQYF.

The chain couples TRBV7-9 to TRBJ1-1; 9 nucleotides line up with TRBD1. Trimming removed 4 bases from V and 6 bases from J; junction bases left unmatched: 21. Per germline, CDR1 SEHNR and CDR2 FQNEAQ (reference sequence). CDR3 length: 19 amino acids. CDR3 in amino acids: CASSSLIYSGTGPLAEAFF. CDR3 sequence (DNA): TGTGCCAGCAGCTCCTTAATCTATTCCGGGACAGGGCCTCTCGCTGAAGCTTTCTTT. Full variable domain (remainder filled in from reference TRBV7-9 and TRBJ1-1): DTGVSQNPRHKITKRGQNVTFRCDPISEHNRLYWYRQTLGQGPEFLTYFQNEAQLEKSRLLSDRFSAERPKGSFSTLEIQRTEQGDSAMYLCASSSLIYSGTGPLAEAFFGQGTRLTVV.

V usage is TRBV7-2 and J usage is TRBJ2-7, with D uncertain. This CDR3 has 11 amino acids. In germline, CDR1 is SGHTA, CDR2 FQGNSA. V lost 6 bases and J 3 bases, leaving 6 bases between the germline ends. Here the CDR3 DNA reads TGTGCCAGCAGTAGAATCTACGAGCAGTACTTC. It specifies CASSRIYEQYF.

The chain couples TRBV11-2 to TRBJ1-1; unclear D gene. This CDR3 is 13 amino acids long. The V end lost 5 bases, the J end lost 6 bases, and 13 bases lay between the germline ends. The germline gives CDR1 SGHAT, CDR2 FQNNGV. CDR3 residues: CASSQTLDAEAFF. The CDR3 DNA reads as TGTGCCAGCAGCCAGACCCTGGACGCTGAAGCTTTCTTT.

The CDR3 DNA reads as TGTGCCAGCAGCCCCCGGACAGGGGTGGATTATGGCTACACCTTC. The encoded protein is CASSPRTGVDYGYTF. The chain recombines TRBV7-9 with TRBJ1-2; 9 bases are shared with TRBD1. CDR3 length equals 15 residues. In germline, CDR1 is SEHNR, CDR2 FQNEAQ (reference sequence). With V trimmed by 5 bases and J by 5 bases, 9 bases remained unmatched. The whole variable domain, remainder taken from reference TRBV7-9 and TRBJ1-2, is DTGVSQNPRHKITKRGQNVTFRCDPISEHNRLYWYRQTLGQGPEFLTYFQNEAQLEKSRLLSDRFSAERPKGSFSTLEIQRTEQGDSAMYLCASSPRTGVDYGYTFGSGTRLTVV.

This chain links TRBV7-6 with TRBJ2-3; D uncertain. The germline gives CDR1 SGHVS, CDR2 FNYEAQ. Trimming took off 2 bases at V and 1 base at J, with 7 bases between the two ends. The CDR3 sequence is 14 residues long. In DNA, the CDR3 is TGTGCCAGCAGCTTAACAACAGGCACAGATACGCAGTATTTT. Translating gives CASSLTTGTDTQYF.

This chain links TRBV9 with TRBJ2-3; no definite D call. The V end lost 4 bases, the J end lost 1 base, and 13 bases lay between the germline ends. The CDR3 has 15 residues. Germline CDR1 and CDR2: SGDLS and YYNGEE. Written as DNA, the CDR3 is TGTGCCAGCAGCACTGACGGCCTGGGCACAGATACGCAGTATTTT. Translation: CASSTDGLGTDTQYF.

This chain connects TRBV6-4 to TRBJ1-2; D call uncertain. Trimming took 11 bases from V and 3 from J, leaving 13 bases between them. Germline V lookup: CDR1 MRHNA, CDR2 SNTAGT. The CDR3 has 12 amino acids. DNA for the CDR3: TGTGCCGCCCCGTACCAGCACTATGGCTACACCTTC. Amino acid sequence: CAAPYQHYGYTF.

V is TRBV10-3 and J is TRBJ2-3, with TRBD2 matching 8 bases. Germline CDR1 ENHRY, CDR2 SYGVKD. The ends lost 2 bases at V and 4 bases at J; junction bases unmatched: 5. The CDR3 has 15 residues. CDR3 coding DNA: TGTGCCATCAGTGAGGGACTAGCAATCGCAGATACGCAGTATTTT. It codes for CAISEGLAIADTQYF.

For this clone: One end of the junction fails to match germline, which may point to a read error. The genes are TRBV7-7 and TRBJ2-5; TRBD2 matches at 7 bases. The CDR3 sequence is 13 residues long. Germline V CDR1 and CDR2: SSHAT, FNYEAQ (reference sequence). The CDR3 is CASSLRRGKTQYF. DNA for the CDR3: TGTGCTAGCAGCTTAAGGCGGGGGAAGACCCAGTACTTC.

The chain is built from TRBV9 and TRBJ2-3, with D possibly TRBD2 on 7 matching bases. The CDR3 covers 15 residues. V was clipped by 3 bases and J by 6 bases, with 17 bases between them. Germline values: CDR1 SGDLS, CDR2 YYNGEE. CDR3 region: CASSAAGAPSDTQYF. CDR3 coding DNA: TGTGCCAGCAGCGCGGCGGGGGCCCCTTCGGATACGCAGTATTTT. The full variable domain, with the rest looked up from reference TRBV9 and TRBJ2-3, is DSGVTQTPKHLITATGQRVTLRCSPRSGDLSVYWYQQSLDQGLQFLIQYYNGEERAKGNILERFSAQQFPDLHSELNLSSLELGDSALYFCASSAAGAPSDTQYFGPGTRLTVL.

This clone was counted a single time. The J gene is TRBJ2-7, the V gene TRBV2; D unclear. Deletions cut 5 bases from V and 3 bases from J, with 5 bases between. CDR1 is SNHLY and CDR2 is FYNNEI in the germline V gene. This CDR3 is 11 amino acids long. The CDR3 loop reads CASSLSYEQYF. CDR3 in DNA: TGTGCCAGCAGTTTGAGCTACGAGCAGTACTTC.

In nucleotides, the CDR3 is TGTGCCAGCAGCCACGGGGGCAGGGGGCCCTCAGAGACCCAGTACTTC. Translating gives CASSHGGRGPSETQYF. J is TRBJ2-5 and V is TRBV7-3; TRBD1 matches at 8 bases. The germline gives CDR1 SGHTA, CDR2 FQGTGA. The ends lost 5 bases at V and 4 bases at J; junction bases unmatched: 12. The CDR3 spans 16 residues.